This section outlines one TCR beta chain sequence together with its context. The data derive from a study of blood T cell repertoires in COVID-19. Overall study: Material from acute and convalescent COVID-19 was sourced from the United States, Italy and Spain. PBMCs, B-cell-depleted T cells, or T cells were the source of the cDNA or gDNA that made up the material.

The CDR3 has 13 amino acids. Germline V gene data show CDR1 as SGHTA and CDR2 as FQGNSA. V lost 8 bases and J lost 1, with 11 bases in between. In the study's own analysis: Reference gene primer amplification in the assay estimated nucleated cell counts. Using immunoSEQ multiplex PCR, the repertoire was profiled, and TCRdb retains in-frame clones only, with some absent. That table supplies the V and J calls and clone size; D and trimming were determined from the DNA. This sample has 150,000 to 200,000 clones, with 70% to 90% found just once. V gene TRBV7-2 combines with J gene TRBJ2-5, with D tentatively TRBD2 (6 bases). This receptor was identified in a man in his sixties with acute or convalescent COVID-19. The specimen sequenced was peripheral blood. CDR3 protein: CASRGTAQETQYF. CDR3 bases: TGTGCCAGCCGGGGGACGGCCCAAGAGACCCAGTACTTC.